This T cell receptor beta chain was captured by sequencing in a study of spatial heterogeneity in lung cancer. Study details: The count of detected beta-chain sequences consistently exceeded that of alpha-chain sequences.

Per the germline V gene, CDR1 is GTSNPN and CDR2 is SVGIG (reference sequence). V was clipped by 3 bases and J by 3 bases; unmatched bases: 9. There are 15 residues in the CDR3. Documented time point: blood at routine non-recurrence follow-up after resection. TCRdb reanalysed the 5' RACE reads using MiXCR and keeps one entry per CDR3 protein. The data hold 100,000 to 120,000 distinct CDR3 sequences, with roughly a tenth observed a single time. Specimen: PBMCs, collected at follow-up. The chain links TRBV30 to TRBJ2-3; 7 bases map to TRBD2. This clonotype was sampled from a female donor with early-stage non-small cell lung cancer. The CDR3 DNA is TGTGCCTGGAGCACCGCGGGAGCTGTGACAGATACGCAGTATTTT. Translation: CAWSTAGAVTDTQYF.